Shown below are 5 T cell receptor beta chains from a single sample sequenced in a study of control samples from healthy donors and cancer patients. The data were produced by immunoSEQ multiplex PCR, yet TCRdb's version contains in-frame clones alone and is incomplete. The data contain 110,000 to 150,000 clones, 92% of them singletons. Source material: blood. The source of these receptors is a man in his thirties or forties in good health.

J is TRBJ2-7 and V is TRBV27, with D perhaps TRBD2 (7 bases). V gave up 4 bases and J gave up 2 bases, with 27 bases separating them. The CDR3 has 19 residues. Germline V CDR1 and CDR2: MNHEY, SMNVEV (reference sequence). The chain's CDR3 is CASSSRTRGSREAPYEQYF. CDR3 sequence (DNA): TGTGCCAGCAGTTCCCGTACGAGGGGGAGCCGGGAGGCCCCCTACGAGCAGTACTTC.

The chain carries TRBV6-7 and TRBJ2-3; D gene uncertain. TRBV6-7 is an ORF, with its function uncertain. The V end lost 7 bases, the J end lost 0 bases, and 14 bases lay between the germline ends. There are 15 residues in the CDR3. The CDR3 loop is CASTLSAESTDTQYF. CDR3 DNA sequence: TGTGCCAGCACCCTTTCTGCGGAAAGCACAGATACGCAGTATTTT.

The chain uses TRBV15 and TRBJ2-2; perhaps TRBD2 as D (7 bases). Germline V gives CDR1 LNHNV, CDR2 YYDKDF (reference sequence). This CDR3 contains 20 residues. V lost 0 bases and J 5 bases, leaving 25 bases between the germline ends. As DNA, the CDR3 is TGTGCCACCAGCAGAGATTACGGGACATCTATGGTGCGGGGGACCGGGGAGCTGTTTTTT. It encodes CATSRDYGTSMVRGTGELFF.

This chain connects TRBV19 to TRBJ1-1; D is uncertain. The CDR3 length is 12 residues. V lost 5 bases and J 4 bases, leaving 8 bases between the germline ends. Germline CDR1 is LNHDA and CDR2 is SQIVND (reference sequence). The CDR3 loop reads CASSLYGTEAFF. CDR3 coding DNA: TGTGCCAGTAGTCTCTATGGCACTGAAGCTTTCTTT.

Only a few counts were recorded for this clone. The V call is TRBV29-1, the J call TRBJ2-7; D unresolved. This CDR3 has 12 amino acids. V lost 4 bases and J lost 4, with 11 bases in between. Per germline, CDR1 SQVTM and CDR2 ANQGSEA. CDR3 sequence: CSVGSTDYEQYF. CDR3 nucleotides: TGCAGCGTTGGTAGTACAGATTACGAGCAGTACTTC.